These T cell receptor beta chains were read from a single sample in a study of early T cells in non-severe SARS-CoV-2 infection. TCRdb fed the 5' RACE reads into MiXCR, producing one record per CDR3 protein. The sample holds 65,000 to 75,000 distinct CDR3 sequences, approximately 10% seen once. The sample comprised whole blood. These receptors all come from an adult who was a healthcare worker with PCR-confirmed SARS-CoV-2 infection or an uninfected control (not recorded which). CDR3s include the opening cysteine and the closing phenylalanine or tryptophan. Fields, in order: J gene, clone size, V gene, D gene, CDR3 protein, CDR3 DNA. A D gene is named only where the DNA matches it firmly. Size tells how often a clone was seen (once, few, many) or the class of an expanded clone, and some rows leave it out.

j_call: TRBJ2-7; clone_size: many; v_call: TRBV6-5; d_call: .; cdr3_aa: CVTGPLWSSSYEQYF; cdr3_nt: TGTGTCACAGGCCCCCTCTGGAGTAGCTCCTACGAGCAGTACTTC
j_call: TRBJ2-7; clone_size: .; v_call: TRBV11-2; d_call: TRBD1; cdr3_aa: CASSLDGTGPYEQYF; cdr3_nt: TGTGCCAGCAGCTTAGACGGGACAGGGCCCTACGAGCAGTACTTC
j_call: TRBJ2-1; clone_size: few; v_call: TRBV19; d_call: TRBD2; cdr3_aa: CSAGGSGLGEQFF; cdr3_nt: TGTTCCGCGGGAGGGTCAGGACTGGGTGAGCAGTTCTTC
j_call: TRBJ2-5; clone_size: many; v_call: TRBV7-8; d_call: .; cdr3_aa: CASSLGGVLIPERQETQYF; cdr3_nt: TGTGCCAGCAGCTTAGGTGGGGTCCTCATTCCGGAGCGCCAAGAGACCCAGTACTTC
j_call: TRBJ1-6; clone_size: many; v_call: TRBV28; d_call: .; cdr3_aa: CASSLGGASGNSPLHF; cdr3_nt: TGTGCCAGCAGTTTAGGGGGGGCAAGCGGTAATTCACCCCTCCACTTT
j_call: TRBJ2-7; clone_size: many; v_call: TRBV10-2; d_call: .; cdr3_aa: CASSELSMSHEQYF; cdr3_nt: TGCGCCAGCAGTGAATTAAGCATGTCCCACGAGCAGTACTTC
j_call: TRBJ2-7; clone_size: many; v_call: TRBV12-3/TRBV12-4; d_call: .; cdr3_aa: CASSTGMSYEQYF; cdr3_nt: TGTGCCAGCAGTACAGGGATGTCCTACGAGCAGTACTTC
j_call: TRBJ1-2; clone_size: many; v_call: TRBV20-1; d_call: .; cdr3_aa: CSAPDSRFNYGYTF; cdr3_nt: TGCAGTGCTCCGGACAGCAGATTTAACTATGGCTACACCTTC
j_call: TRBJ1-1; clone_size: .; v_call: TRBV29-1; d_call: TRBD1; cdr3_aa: CSVGTGEAFF; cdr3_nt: TGCAGCGTGGGGACAGGTGAAGCTTTCTTT
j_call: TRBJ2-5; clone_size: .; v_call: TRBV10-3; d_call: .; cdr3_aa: CAISESSSGLQETQYF; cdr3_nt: TGTGCCATCAGTGAGTCCAGCAGTGGCCTTCAAGAGACCCAGTACTTC
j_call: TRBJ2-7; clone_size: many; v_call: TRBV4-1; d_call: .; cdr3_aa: CASSQPVGGSYEQYF; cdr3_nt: TGCGCCAGCAGCCAACCCGTTGGCGGGTCCTACGAGCAGTACTTC
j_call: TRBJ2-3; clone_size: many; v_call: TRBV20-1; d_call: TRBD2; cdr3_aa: CSATGRPAGEIDTQYF; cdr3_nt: TGCAGTGCTACAGGGCGGCCAGCGGGGGAAATAGATACGCAGTATTTT
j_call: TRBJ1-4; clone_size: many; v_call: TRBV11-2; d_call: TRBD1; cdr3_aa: CATGQATNEKLFF; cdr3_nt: TGTGCCACCGGACAGGCAACTAATGAAAAACTGTTTTTT
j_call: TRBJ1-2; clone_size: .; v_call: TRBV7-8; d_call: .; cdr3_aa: CASSLALIGGSPSHYGYTF; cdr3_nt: TGTGCCAGCAGCTTAGCGCTTATCGGGGGCTCGCCTTCCCACTATGGCTACACCTTC
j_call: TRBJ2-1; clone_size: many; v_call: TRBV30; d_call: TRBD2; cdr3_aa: CAWRRESSYNEQFF; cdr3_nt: TGTGCCTGGCGGCGGGAGTCGTCCTACAATGAGCAGTTCTTC
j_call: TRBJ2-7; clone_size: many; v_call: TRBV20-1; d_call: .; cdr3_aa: CSAGGGKAEQYF; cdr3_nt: TGCAGTGCGGGGGGGGGCAAAGCCGAGCAGTACTTC
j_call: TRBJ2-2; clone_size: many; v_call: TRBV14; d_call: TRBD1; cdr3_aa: CASSRQQSGTGITGELFF; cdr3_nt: TGTGCCAGCAGCCGCCAGCAGTCCGGGACAGGGATCACCGGGGAGCTGTTTTTT
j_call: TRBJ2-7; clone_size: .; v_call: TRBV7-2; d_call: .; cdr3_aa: CASSQQREQYF; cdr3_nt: TGTGCCAGCAGCCAACAAAGAGAGCAGTACTTC
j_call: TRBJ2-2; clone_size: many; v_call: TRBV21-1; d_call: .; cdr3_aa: CASSKAGSTGELFF; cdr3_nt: TGTGCCAGCAGCAAAGCAGGGTCTACCGGGGAGCTGTTTTTT
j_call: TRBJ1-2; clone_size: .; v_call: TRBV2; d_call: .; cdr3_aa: CASSEARYGYTF; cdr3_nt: TGTGCCAGCAGTGAAGCGCGTTATGGCTACACCTTC
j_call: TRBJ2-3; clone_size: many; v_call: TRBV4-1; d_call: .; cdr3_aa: CASSQAGRTDTQYF; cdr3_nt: TGCGCCAGCAGCCAAGCGGGCCGCACAGATACGCAGTATTTT
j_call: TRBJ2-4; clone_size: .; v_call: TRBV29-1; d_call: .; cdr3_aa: CSVAPRLAKNIQYF; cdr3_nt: TGCAGCGTTGCGCCAAGGCTAGCCAAAAACATTCAGTACTTC
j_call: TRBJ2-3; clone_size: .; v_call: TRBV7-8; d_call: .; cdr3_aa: CASSFPLTGEITDTQYF; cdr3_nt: TGTGCCAGCAGCTTCCCCCTAACGGGAGAGATTACAGATACGCAGTATTTT
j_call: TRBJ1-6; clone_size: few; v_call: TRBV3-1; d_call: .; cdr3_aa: CASSQGNRNSPLHF; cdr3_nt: TGTGCCAGCAGCCAGGGGAATAGGAATTCACCCCTCCACTTT
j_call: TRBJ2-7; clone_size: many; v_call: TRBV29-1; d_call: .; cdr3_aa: CSVVRDQGNVNEQYF; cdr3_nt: TGCAGCGTTGTTCGTGATCAGGGTAATGTAAACGAGCAGTACTTC
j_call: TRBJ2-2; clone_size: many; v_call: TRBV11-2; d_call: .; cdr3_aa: CASTDTGELFF; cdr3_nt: TGTGCCAGCACTGACACCGGGGAGCTGTTTTTT
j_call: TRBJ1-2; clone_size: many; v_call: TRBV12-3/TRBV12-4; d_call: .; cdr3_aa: CASSSPGGGYGYTF; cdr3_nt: TGTGCCAGCAGTTCCCCCGGGGGTGGGTATGGCTACACCTTC
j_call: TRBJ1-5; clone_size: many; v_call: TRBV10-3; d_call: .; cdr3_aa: CAISESFSNQPQHF; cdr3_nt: TGTGCCATCAGTGAGTCGTTTAGCAATCAGCCCCAGCATTTT